This T cell receptor beta chain was found in a study of response to subunit inactivated influenza vaccine (dated by TCRdb to 2016 to 2019). With regard to the full study: Deep quantitative profiling of the T cell receptor repertoire was used in the study to follow responses to a trivalent subunit inactivated influenza vaccine.

About this clonotype: Its antigen remains undetermined. No qualities accompany the bases; no much larger clone lies one base away.

V ends up 3 bases short and J 2 bases short, with an unmatched junction base count of 8. Measured from the cysteine to the phenylalanine, the CDR3 is 17 residues long. The only DNA kept is the CDR3, 51 bases in frame from the first base. The germline V gene specifies KGHSH as CDR1 and LQKENI as CDR2. Libraries were constructed by RT-PCR. TCRdb records Illumina HiSeq 2500 as the sequencer. TCRdb itself trimmed the public reads at Q25 with fastp, ran MiXCR and retained productive beta chains. Rows are combined by CDR3 protein, so each entry shows the most common genes and DNA. Here the sample has over 650,000 distinct CDR3 sequences; less than 20% occur a single time. Roughly a tenth of the sample belongs to the ten largest clones. Results and caveats for the whole study, not just this receptor: It was suggested by the authors that each seasonal influenza vaccination may recruit only a limited number of new T cells.

The chain couples TRBV18 to TRBJ2-1, and TRBD2 matches 9 of the central bases. This sample comprised PBMCs from blood, obtained 5 days after vaccination. This clonotype originated in a man aged 45 to 65 who received an inactivated influenza vaccine. Donor details come from another sample of the same person, matched by shared clones. DNA sequence: TGTGCCAGCTCACCGAAAGTGCTAGCGGGGACCTACAATGAGCAGTTCTTC. Its translation reads: CASSPKVLAGTYNEQFF.